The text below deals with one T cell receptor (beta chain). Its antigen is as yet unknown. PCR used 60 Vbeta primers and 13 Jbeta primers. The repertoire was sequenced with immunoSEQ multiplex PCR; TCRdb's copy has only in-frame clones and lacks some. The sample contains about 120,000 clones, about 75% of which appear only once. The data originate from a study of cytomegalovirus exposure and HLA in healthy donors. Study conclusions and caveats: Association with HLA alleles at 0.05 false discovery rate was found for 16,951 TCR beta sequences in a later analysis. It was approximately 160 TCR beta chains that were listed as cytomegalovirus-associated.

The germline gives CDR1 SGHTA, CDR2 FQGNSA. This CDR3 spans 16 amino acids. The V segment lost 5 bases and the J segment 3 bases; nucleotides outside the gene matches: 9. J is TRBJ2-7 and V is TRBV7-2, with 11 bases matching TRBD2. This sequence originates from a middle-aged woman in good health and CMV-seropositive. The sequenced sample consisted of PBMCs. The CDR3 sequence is CASSVTGTSGFYEQYF. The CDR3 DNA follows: TGTGCCAGCAGCGTGACCGGGACTAGCGGTTTCTACGAGCAGTACTTC.